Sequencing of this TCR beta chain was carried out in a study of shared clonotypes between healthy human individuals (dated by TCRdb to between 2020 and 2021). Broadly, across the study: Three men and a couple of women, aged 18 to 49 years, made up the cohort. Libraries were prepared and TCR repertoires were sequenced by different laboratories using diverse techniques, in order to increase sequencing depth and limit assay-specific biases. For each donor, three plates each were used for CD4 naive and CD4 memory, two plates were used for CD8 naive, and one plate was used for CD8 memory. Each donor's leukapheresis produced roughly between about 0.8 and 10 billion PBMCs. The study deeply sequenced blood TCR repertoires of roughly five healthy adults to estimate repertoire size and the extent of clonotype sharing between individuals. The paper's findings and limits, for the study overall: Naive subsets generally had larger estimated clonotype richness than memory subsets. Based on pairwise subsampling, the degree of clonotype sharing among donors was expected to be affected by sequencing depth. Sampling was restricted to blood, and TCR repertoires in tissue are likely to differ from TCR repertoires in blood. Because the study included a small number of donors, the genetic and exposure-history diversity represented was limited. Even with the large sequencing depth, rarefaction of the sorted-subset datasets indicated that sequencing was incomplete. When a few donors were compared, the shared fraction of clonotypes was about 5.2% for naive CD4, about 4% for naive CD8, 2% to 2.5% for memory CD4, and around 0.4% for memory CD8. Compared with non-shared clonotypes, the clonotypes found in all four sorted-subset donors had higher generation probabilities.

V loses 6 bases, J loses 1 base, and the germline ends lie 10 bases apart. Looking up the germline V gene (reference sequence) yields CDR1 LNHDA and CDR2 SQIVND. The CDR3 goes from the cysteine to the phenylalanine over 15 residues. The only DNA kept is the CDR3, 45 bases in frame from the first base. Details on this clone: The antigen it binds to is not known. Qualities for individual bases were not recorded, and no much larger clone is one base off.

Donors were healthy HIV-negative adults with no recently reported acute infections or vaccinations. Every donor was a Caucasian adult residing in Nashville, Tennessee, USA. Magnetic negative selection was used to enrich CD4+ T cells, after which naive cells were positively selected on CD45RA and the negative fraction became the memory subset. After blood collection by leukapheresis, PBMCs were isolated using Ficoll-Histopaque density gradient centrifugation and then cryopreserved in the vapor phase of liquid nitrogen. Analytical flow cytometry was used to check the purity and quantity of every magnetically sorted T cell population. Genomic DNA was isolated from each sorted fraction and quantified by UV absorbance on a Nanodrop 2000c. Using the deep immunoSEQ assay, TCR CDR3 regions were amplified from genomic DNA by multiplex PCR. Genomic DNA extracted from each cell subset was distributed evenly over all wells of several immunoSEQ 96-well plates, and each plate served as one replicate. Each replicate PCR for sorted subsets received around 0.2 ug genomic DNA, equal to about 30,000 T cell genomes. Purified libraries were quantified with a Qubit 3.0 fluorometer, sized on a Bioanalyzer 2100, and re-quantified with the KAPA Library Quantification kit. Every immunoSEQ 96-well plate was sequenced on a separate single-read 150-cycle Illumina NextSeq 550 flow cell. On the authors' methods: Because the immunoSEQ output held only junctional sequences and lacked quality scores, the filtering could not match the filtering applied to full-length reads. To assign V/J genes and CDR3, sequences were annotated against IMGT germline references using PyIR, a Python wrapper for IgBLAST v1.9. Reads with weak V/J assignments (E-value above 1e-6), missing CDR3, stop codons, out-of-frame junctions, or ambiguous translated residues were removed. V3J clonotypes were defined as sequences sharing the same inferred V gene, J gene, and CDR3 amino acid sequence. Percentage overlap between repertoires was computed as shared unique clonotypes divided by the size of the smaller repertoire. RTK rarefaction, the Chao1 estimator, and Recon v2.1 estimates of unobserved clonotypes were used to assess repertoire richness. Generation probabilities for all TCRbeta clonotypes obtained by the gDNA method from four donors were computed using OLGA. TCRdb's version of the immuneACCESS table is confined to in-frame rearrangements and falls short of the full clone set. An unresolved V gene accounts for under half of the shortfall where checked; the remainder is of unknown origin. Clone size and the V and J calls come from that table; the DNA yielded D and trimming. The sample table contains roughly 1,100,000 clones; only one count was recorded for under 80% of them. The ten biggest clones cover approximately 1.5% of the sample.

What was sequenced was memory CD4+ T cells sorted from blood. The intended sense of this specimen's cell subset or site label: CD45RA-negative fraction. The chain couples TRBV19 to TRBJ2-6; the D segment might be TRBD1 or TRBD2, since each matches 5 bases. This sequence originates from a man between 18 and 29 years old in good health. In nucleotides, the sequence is TGTGCCAGTAGCATTTGGGGGTCTGGGGCCAACGTCCTGACTTTC. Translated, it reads CASSIWGSGANVLTF.